This TCR beta chain was recorded in a study of cytotoxic CD8 clonotypes in ibrutinib-treated CLL (dated by TCRdb to the early 2020s). The study in broad terms: In this cohort, over 14 patients were treatment-naive and about ten were relapsed/refractory, while about 18 had unmutated IGHV. Partial responses were observed in roughly 24 patients and complete responses in 2; after a median follow-up of roughly 62 months, remission was maintained in roughly 15 patients and progression was observed in approximately twelve. Response samples were obtained after a median of roughly 13 months of treatment, with a range of about 6 to 40 months. On average, each sample had approximately 260,000 productive templates and tens of thousands of productive rearrangements. Longitudinal samples were obtainable from about 30% of the 86 participants in the trial. Cryopreserved peripheral blood mononuclear cells were collected before treatment, at response, and at either disease progression or sustained remission. Every sample from remission and from progressive disease was obtained while the patients were still on ibrutinib. The paper as a whole reports these results and caveats: Baseline clonality was found to be higher than that of age-matched healthy donors and was strongly correlated with circulating CD8+ T-cell counts. Sampling times were not matched between sustained-remission and progressing patients, and lymph node repertoires were not studied. Public clonotypes were rare and either contracted or stayed stable during treatment, and the rise in clonality at ibrutinib response reflected the expansion of private clonotypes. Clonality rose at ibrutinib response, remained stable during sustained remission, and dropped back toward baseline at progression.

The cysteine opens and the phenylalanine closes a CDR3 of 16 amino acids. The CDR3 DNA has 48 bases and is translated from base 1. Looking up the germline V gene yields CDR1 MDHEN and CDR2 SYDVKM. Trimming costs V 8 bases and J 3 bases, and their ends lie 22 bases apart. The time point label, read with the paper, signifies: about 11 months on ibrutinib. Roughly 2.2 micrograms of genomic DNA were extracted from cryopreserved PBMCs for TCR beta library preparation. Longitudinal blood samples from CLL patients on ibrutinib monotherapy underwent high-throughput TCR beta sequencing. The patients took part in an open-label, single-center phase 2 trial of ibrutinib monotherapy. As concerns this clone: Its antigen remains undetermined. One base away there is no much larger clone; base qualities are not given.

Each clonotype received, on average, 10x coverage in deep resolution sequencing performed on a MiSeq, where the target depth lay between 1 in 1 million and 1 in 200,000 T cells. TCR beta libraries were generated with the immunoSEQ hsTCRB Kit. As for how the authors treated the data: The data were analyzed with ImmunoSEQ Analyzer and ImmunoSEQ Data Assistant, and V, D and J gene assignments followed IMGT definitions. Clonality, with values ranging from 0 to 1, was calculated as one minus the normalized Shannon entropy of productive rearrangement frequencies. Only overrepresented clonotypes making up at least 0.05% of the repertoire of each patient were included in the public clonotype analysis. Repertoires from thirteen age-matched healthy donors in immuneACCESS were used as clonality controls. Imported from immuneACCESS, the table was reduced by TCRdb to in-frame sequences with V and J called. These copies leave out some clones; in studies compared against another copy, an unresolved V gene accounts for under half, and the cause of the remainder is not known. V and J calls and clone size follow that table, whereas D and trimming were derived from the DNA. This sample is represented by around 200,000 clones; approximately 70% of them were singletons. Together, the top ten hold more than 4.5% of the sample.

The sequencing here drew on PBMCs, taken after 12 months of ibrutinib treatment. This sequence originates from a human donor with chronic lymphocytic leukemia. The rearrangement joined TRBV28 to TRBJ1-2, with TRBD1 perhaps the D gene, on 6 matching bases. The DNA is as follows: TGTGCCAGCCGAATCCCCCTCGGGGGGCCCCACTATGGCTACACCTTC. Its protein reads: CASRIPLGGPHYGYTF.